This entry lists 27 T cell receptor beta chains sequenced from one sample in a study of T cell repertoires and HLA-DP antigens. CD4+ cells expanded for more than 13 days were restimulated 24 h with allogeneic-DPB1 HeLa cells. Cells were stimulated with HeLa cells transduced with HLA-DPA1/DPB1, HLA-DM, invariant chain and CD80. The protocol was immunoSEQ multiplex PCR, while the TCRdb copy is restricted to in-frame clones and leaves out a portion. The sample lists about 2,500 clones; around 70% were seen once. Sequenced sample: CD137- CD4+ T cells from cultured PBMCs. Source of these receptors: a man in his fifties or sixties in good health and CMV-seronegative.

The chain links TRBV6-4 to TRBJ2-7; D is perhaps TRBD2 (6 bases). The CDR3 sequence is 13 residues long. Trimming took 6 bases from V and 3 from J, leaving 12 bases between them. Germline V lookup: CDR1 MRHNA, CDR2 SNTAGT. CDR3 sequence: CASSQTSLYEQYV. Written as DNA, the CDR3 is TGTGCCAGCAGCCAGACTAGTCTCTACGAGCAGTACGTC.

The genes are TRBV5-1 and TRBJ1-2; D is uncertain. V shed 0 bases and J shed 0 bases, with 6 bases lying between them. CDR1 is SGHRS, CDR2 YFSETQ, per germline. The CDR3 length is 14 residues. In DNA, the CDR3 is TGCGCCAGCAGCTTGGTCAGTTCTAACTATGGCTACACCTTC. This sequence encodes CASSLVSSNYGYTF.

Comment on this clone: Germline and junction disagree at one end, which may indicate a read error. The chain has TRBV6-5 and TRBJ1-6, with 7 bases matching TRBD1. The CDR3 runs 13 residues. CDR1 is MNHEY and CDR2 is SVGAGI in the germline V gene. CDR3 bases: TGTGCCAGCAGTTACTCGCCGGGACAGCGGTTGTACTTT. Its translation is CASSYSPGQRLYF.

The rearrangement links TRBV6-5 to TRBJ1-3, with TRBD1 matching over 7 bases. The CDR3 is made up of 13 amino acids. Per germline, CDR1 MNHEY and CDR2 SVGAGI. J was trimmed by 11 bases and V by 7 bases; bases with no gene match: 11. CDR3 in amino acids: CASTISQGGAIYF. The CDR3, as DNA: TGTGCCAGCACCATCTCCCAGGGGGGAGCCATATATTTT.

This chain uses TRBV5-1 with TRBJ2-5; D remains unclear. Between the trimmed V and J ends, which lost 0 bases and 4 bases, there was a span of 7 bases. CDR1 and CDR2 (germline): SGHRS, YFSETQ. This CDR3 has 13 residues. The CDR3 nucleotides read TGCGCCAGCAGCTTGGCCCTAGGAGAGACCCAGTACTTC. As protein: CASSLALGETQYF.

The chain couples TRBV12-5 to TRBJ2-1; D might be TRBD1 or TRBD2, each matching 5 bases. Germline CDR1 is LGHNT and CDR2 is FRNRAP. Trimming cost V 6 bases and J 10 bases, with 19 bases left between them. This CDR3 has 14 amino acids. CDR3 region: CASGSGTSLEEQFF. CDR3 coding DNA: TGTGCTAGTGGATCTGGGACCTCCTTGGAAGAGCAGTTCTTC.

V and J are TRBV19 and TRBJ2-1; D may match TRBD1 or TRBD2 (5 bases each). The CDR3 is 14 amino acids. Per the germline V gene, CDR1 is LNHDA and CDR2 is SQIVND (reference sequence). Trimming left V 10 bases short and J 6 bases short, with 19 bases between. The CDR3 DNA sequence: TGTGCCATAGGACGGGTGGGGGACCCCAATGAGCAGTTCTTC. Its protein product is CAIGRVGDPNEQFF.

The genes are TRBV7-3 and TRBJ1-6, with no clear D. Germline lookup yields CDR1 SGHTA and CDR2 FQGTGA. The V end was cut by 4 bases, the J end by 6 bases, with 10 bases between. This CDR3 contains 14 residues. The CDR3 DNA reads TGTGCCAGCAGCTCAGGACGTCTTAATTCACCCCTCCACTTT. Protein sequence: CASSSGRLNSPLHF.

V and J are TRBV4-1 and TRBJ1-2; D may be TRBD1 (5 bases). Per the germline V gene, CDR1 is MGHRA and CDR2 is YSYEKL. The ends were cut back, 1 base at V and 8 bases at J, with 14 bases in the middle. This CDR3 has 14 residues. The CDR3 protein is CASSQVRRGQGYTF. In nucleotides, the CDR3 is TGCGCCAGCAGCCAAGTGAGGAGGGGCCAAGGCTACACCTTC.

The genes are TRBV15 and TRBJ1-4, with 7 nucleotides matching TRBD1. V shed 3 bases and J 4 bases; nucleotides not matched to a gene: 5. The CDR3 sequence is 15 residues long. Germline CDR1 is LNHNV and CDR2 is YYDKDF (reference sequence). For the CDR3, the DNA is TGTGCCACCAGCAGGGACAGGAAAAATAATGAAAAACTGTTTTTT. Translating gives CATSRDRKNNEKLFF.

V gene TRBV11-3 combines with J gene TRBJ1-2; 8 bases map to TRBD1. J was trimmed by 4 bases and V by 4 bases; bases with no gene match: 2. CDR1 and CDR2 from the germline V gene are SGHNT and YENEEA. This CDR3 is built from 13 residues. CDR3 nucleotide sequence: TGTGCCAGCAGCTCAGACAGGGGCTATGGCTACACCTTC. It yields the protein CASSSDRGYGYTF.

This chain uses TRBV7-2 with TRBJ1-6; D remains unclear. Trimming stripped 2 bases from V and 5 bases from J, with 10 bases between. Germline CDR1 and CDR2: SGHTA and FQGNSA. This CDR3 comprises 15 residues. The CDR3 DNA follows: TGTGCCAGCAGCTTATTTCCCGGGCATAATTCACCCCTCCACTTT. This translates into CASSLFPGHNSPLHF.

The chain carries TRBV6-1 and TRBJ1-3; D unclear. Germline-derived CDR1 and CDR2 are MNHNS and SASEGT. The CDR3 is made up of 14 amino acids. Trimming took 2 bases from V and 0 from J, leaving 5 bases between them. The CDR3 region is CASSELSSGNTIYF. The DNA for the CDR3 is TGTGCCAGCAGTGAACTGAGCTCTGGAAACACCATATATTTT.

The rearrangement uses TRBV4-3 and TRBJ1-4, with a weak D call TRBD1 (5 bases). Germline values: CDR1 LGHNA, CDR2 YSLEER. The germline V and J ends were trimmed by 1 base and 0 bases, with 12 bases remaining between them. This CDR3 is 17 amino acids long. CDR3 sequence: CASSQGQKSPTNEKLFF. In nucleotides, the CDR3 is TGCGCCAGCAGCCAAGGACAGAAAAGTCCAACTAATGAAAAACTGTTTTTT.

The chain carries TRBV5-1 and TRBJ2-5; no definite D call. The CDR3 loop spans 14 amino acids. CDR1 and CDR2 from the germline V gene are SGHRS and YFSETQ. The V gene lost 2 bases and the J gene lost 1 base, with 9 bases spanning the gap. The CDR3 DNA reads as TGCGCCAGCAGCTTTGGGCCCAGCCAAGAGACCCAGTACTTC. Its protein product is CASSFGPSQETQYF.

The rearrangement joins TRBV2 to TRBJ2-1; 14 positions agree with TRBD2. This CDR3 region has 16 residues. V was clipped by 6 bases and J by 8 bases; unmatched bases: 9. Germline V gives CDR1 SNHLY, CDR2 FYNNEI. CDR3 sequence: CASRDWTSGGKYEQFF. The CDR3 region has the DNA TGTGCCAGCAGGGATTGGACTAGCGGGGGGAAATATGAGCAGTTCTTC.

The CDR3 region has the DNA TGTGCCAGCAGCTTGATGACTGGGGGCCGTGAGACCCAGTACTTC. This translates into CASSLMTGGRETQYF. The chain combines TRBV7-2 with TRBJ2-5, with D tentatively TRBD1 (6 bases). With 3 bases removed from V and 5 bases from J, the gap between germline ends came to 16 bases. Germline-derived CDR1 and CDR2 are SGHTA and FQGNSA. The CDR3 length is 15 residues.

This sequence joins TRBV19 and TRBJ1-6; weak D call: TRBD1 (6 bases). The CDR3 spans 14 residues. The ends were cut back, 5 bases at V and 8 bases at J, with 13 bases in the middle. CDR1 LNHDA and CDR2 SQIVND come from the germline V gene (reference sequence). Here the CDR3 reads CASSPRGADSPLHF. The DNA for the CDR3 is TGTGCCAGTAGTCCGCGGGGGGCGGATTCACCCCTCCACTTT.

This clone qualifies as medium-sized. The chain employs TRBV18 and TRBJ1-5; 8 nucleotides agree with TRBD1. The germline CDR1 and CDR2 sequences are KGHSH and LQKENI. With 2 bases clipped from V and 6 bases from J, the junction kept 3 bases outside the gene matches. The CDR3 runs 14 residues. CDR3 region: CASSPRQGSQPQHF. The CDR3 DNA sequence: TGTGCCAGCTCACCAAGACAGGGGAGTCAGCCCCAGCATTTT.

The chain recombines TRBV7-8 with TRBJ1-2; D is possibly TRBD1 (5 bases). Germline assignment: CDR1 SGHVS and CDR2 FQNEAQ. The CDR3 spans 14 residues. The ends were cut back, 2 bases at V and 6 bases at J, with 13 bases in the middle. In DNA, the CDR3 is TGTGCCAGCAGCTTATTGTCCAGGGTTAATGGCTACACCTTC. Protein: CASSLLSRVNGYTF.

This clone showed up just once. This rearrangement joins TRBV6-1 to TRBJ2-7; D uncertain. There are 9 residues in the CDR3. Deletions cut 5 bases from V and 5 bases from J, with 1 base between. CDR1 and CDR2 (germline): MNHNS, SASEGT. CDR3 coding DNA: TGTGCCAGCAGTAACGAGCAGTACTTC. It is translated as CASSNEQYF.

This rearrangement joins TRBV19 to TRBJ1-3; no clear D. The germline V and J ends were trimmed by 6 bases and 0 bases, with 12 bases remaining between them. Germline assignment: CDR1 LNHDA and CDR2 SQIVND (reference sequence). The CDR3 runs to 15 residues. Written as DNA, the CDR3 is TGTGCCAGTAGCAAGACACCAGACTCTGGAAACACCATATATTTT. As protein: CASSKTPDSGNTIYF.

J is TRBJ1-5 and V is TRBV23-1; TRBD1 might be the D (5 bases). TRBV23-1 is identified as an open reading frame with a role that is uncertain. This CDR3 contains 18 residues. V was shortened by 2 bases and J by 0 bases, with 17 bases between the two germline ends. The CDR3 DNA sequence: TGCGCCAGCAGTCAACCAAAGGATGGGGGGGATAGCAATCAGCCCCAGCATTTT. It encodes CASSQPKDGGDSNQPQHF.

A few counts support this clone. The chain is built from TRBV4-1 and TRBJ2-5; TRBD2 matches 7 bases. V was pared by 6 bases and J by 5 bases, with 12 bases of the junction left unmatched. This CDR3 comprises 15 residues. Germline V CDR1 and CDR2: MGHRA, YSYEKL. CDR3 residues: CASSFTGGSDETQYF. In DNA form, the CDR3 reads TGCGCCAGCAGTTTCACCGGCGGGAGCGATGAGACCCAGTACTTC.

This clone appeared once. V is TRBV6-5 and J is TRBJ2-2; D perhaps matches TRBD1 (6 bases). The CDR3 has 15 residues. Trimming shortened V by 6 bases and J by 0 bases, and 11 bases separated the two germline ends. In germline, CDR1 is MNHEY, CDR2 SVGAGI. CDR3 DNA sequence: TGTGCCAGCAGACACGGGACACCGAACACCGGGGAGCTGTTTTTT. This encodes CASRHGTPNTGELFF.

This clone has a single count. This chain connects TRBV7-3 to TRBJ1-3, with TRBD1 as a possible D gene (5 bases). The germline gives CDR1 SGHTA, CDR2 FQGTGA. The CDR3 totals 15 residues. Trimming pared 5 bases from V and 4 bases from J, leaving 15 bases between. The CDR3 loop is CASSRAGAFGNTIYF. The DNA for the CDR3 is TGTGCCAGCAGCCGAGCCGGGGCCTTCGGAAACACCATATATTTT.

The chain uses TRBV4-2 and TRBJ2-2; 8 bases match TRBD2. This CDR3 region has 17 residues. Germline loops: CDR1 LGHNA, CDR2 YNFKEQ. The trim removed 6 bases at V and 0 bases at J, leaving 9 bases unmatched. The CDR3, as DNA: TGTGCCAGCAGGACGGGGGGGCCTACCTCGAACACCGGGGAGCTGTTTTTT. This codes for CASRTGGPTSNTGELFF.